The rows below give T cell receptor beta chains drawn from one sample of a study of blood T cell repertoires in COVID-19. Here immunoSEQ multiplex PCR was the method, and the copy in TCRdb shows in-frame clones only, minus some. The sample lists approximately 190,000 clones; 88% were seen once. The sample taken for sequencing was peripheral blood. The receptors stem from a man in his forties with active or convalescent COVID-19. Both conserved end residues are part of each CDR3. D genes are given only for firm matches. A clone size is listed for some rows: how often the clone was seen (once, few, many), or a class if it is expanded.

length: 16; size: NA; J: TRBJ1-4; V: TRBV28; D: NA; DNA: TGTGCCAGCACGATGGGGGGGGTCACAACTAATGAAAAACTGTTTTTT; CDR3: CASTMGGVTTNEKLFF
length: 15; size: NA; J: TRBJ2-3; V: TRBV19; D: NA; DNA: TGTGCCAGTAGTGATTCGGGGTGGAGAACAGATACGCAGTATTTT; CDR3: CASSDSGWRTDTQYF
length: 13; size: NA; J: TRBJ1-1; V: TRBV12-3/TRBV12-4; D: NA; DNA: TGTGCCAGCAGCTCTACCCTAAACACTGAAGCTTTCTTT; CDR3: CASSSTLNTEAFF
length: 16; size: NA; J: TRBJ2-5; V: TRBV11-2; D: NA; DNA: TGTGCCAGCAGCCACCCCCTGGCGGGGTCCCAAGAGACCCAGTACTTC; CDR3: CASSHPLAGSQETQYF
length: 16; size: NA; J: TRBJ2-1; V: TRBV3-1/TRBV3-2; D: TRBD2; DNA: TGTGCCAGCAGCCAAGGGGTACTAGCGGGGTACAATGAGCAGTTCTTC; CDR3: CASSQGVLAGYNEQFF
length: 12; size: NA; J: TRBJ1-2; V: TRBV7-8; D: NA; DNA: TGTGCCAGCAGCTTCTCTCGGGGTGGCTACACCTTC; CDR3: CASSFSRGGYTF
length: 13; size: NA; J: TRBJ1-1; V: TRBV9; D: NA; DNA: TGTGCCAGCAGCGTAGTTCGGGGCACTGAAGCTTTCTTT; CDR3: CASSVVRGTEAFF
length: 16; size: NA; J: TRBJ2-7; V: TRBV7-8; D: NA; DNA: TGTGCCAGCAGCATTCGGGACTTCGTCACCCCCTACGAGCAGTACTTC; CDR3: CASSIRDFVTPYEQYF
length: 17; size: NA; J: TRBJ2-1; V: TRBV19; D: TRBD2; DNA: TGTGCCAGTAGTATAAAGACTAGCGGGAGGTTGGGCAATGAGCAGTTCTTC; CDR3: CASSIKTSGRLGNEQFF
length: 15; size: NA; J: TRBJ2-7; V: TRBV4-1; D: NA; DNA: TGCGCCAGCAGCCAGCCTCTCAGGGGATCCTACGAGCAGTACTTC; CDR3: CASSQPLRGSYEQYF
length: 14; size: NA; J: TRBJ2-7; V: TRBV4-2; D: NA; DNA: TGTGCCAGCAGCCAAGCCCCAGGGCCCTACGAGCAGTACTTC; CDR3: CASSQAPGPYEQYF
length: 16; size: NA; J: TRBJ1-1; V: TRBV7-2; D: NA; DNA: TGTGCCAGCAGCTATAGCACCAAAACTATGAACACTGAAGCTTTCTTT; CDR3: CASSYSTKTMNTEAFF
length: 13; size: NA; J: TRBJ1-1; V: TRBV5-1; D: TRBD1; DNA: TGCGCCAGCAGCCCGGGGACAGGGGGCCGGGCTTTCTTT; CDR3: CASSPGTGGRAFF
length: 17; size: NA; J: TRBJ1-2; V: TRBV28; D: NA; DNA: TGTGCCAGCAGCAAGCCGGGAGACGAGTGGGCCCTCTATGGCTACACCTTC; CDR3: CASSKPGDEWALYGYTF
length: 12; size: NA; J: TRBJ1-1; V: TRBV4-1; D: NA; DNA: TGCGCCAGCGGTCAGGGGTACACTGAAGCTTTCTTT; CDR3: CASGQGYTEAFF
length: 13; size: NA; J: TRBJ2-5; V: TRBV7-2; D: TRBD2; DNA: TGTGCCAGCAGCTTATCGGGGGGGGAGACCCAGTACTTC; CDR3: CASSLSGGETQYF
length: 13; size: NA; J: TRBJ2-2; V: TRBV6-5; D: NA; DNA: TGTGCCAGCAGAGGCTACAGTACCGGGGAGCTGTTTTTT; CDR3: CASRGYSTGELFF
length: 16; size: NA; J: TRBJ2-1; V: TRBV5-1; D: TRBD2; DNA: TGCGCCAGCAGCTTGGTTGGTAGCGGGGGGGACAATGAGCAGTTCTTC; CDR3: CASSLVGSGGDNEQFF
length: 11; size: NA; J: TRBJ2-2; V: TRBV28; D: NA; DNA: TGTGCCAGCAGGCGGGGCGGGGAGCTGTTTTTT; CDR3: CASRRGGELFF
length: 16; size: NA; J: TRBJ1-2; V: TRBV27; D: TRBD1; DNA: TGTGCCAGCAGTCGGAAAGGGACAGGGATTAACTATGGCTACACCTTC; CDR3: CASSRKGTGINYGYTF
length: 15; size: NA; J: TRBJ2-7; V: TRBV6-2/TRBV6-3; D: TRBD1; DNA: TGTGCCAGCAGTTACCTAGGACAGGGGAGCTACGAGCAGTACTTC; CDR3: CASSYLGQGSYEQYF
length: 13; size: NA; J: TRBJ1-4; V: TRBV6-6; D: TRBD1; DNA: TGTGCCAGCAGCGACAGGGGTGGTGAAAAACTGTTTTTT; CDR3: CASSDRGGEKLFF
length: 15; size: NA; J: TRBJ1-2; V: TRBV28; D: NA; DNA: TGTGCCAGCAGTTTCGGTCAGGGGATCACCTATGGCTACACCTTC; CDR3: CASSFGQGITYGYTF
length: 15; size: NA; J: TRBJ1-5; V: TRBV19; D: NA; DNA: TGTGCCAGTAGCAAGACAGGAAGGGGCAATCAGCCCCAGCATTTT; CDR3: CASSKTGRGNQPQHF
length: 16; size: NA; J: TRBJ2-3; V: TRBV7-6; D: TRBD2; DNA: TGTGCCAGCAGCGTCTTAGGCGGGGGGGTACCAGATACGCAGTATTTT; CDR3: CASSVLGGGVPDTQYF
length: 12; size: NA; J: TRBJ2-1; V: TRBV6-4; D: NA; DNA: TGTGCCAGCAGTTCGGGGTACAATGAGCAGTTCTTC; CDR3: CASSSGYNEQFF
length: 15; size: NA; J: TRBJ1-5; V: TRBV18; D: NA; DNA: TGTGCCAGCTCACCACAGGGGAATAGCAATCAGCCCCAGCATTTT; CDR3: CASSPQGNSNQPQHF
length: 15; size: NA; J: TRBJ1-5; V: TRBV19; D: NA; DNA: TGTGCCAGTAGTATTTTATCAGGGGATTATCAGCCCCAGCATTTT; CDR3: CASSILSGDYQPQHF
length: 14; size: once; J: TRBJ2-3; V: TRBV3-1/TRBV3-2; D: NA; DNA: TGTGCCAGCAGCCAAGATTTCTCCGCGGGTACGCAGTATTTT; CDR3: CASSQDFSAGTQYF
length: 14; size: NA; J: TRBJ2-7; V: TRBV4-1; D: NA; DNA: TGCGCCAGCAGCCAAGTTCCAGCGACCTACGAGCAGTACTTC; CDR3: CASSQVPATYEQYF
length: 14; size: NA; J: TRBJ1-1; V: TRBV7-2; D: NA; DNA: TGTGCCAGCAGACTATTTCGGGGAGGAACTGAAGCTTTCTTT; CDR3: CASRLFRGGTEAFF
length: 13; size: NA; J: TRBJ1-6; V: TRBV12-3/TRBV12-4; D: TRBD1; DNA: TGTGCCAGCAGAGGGACAGGGAATTCACCCCTCCACTTT; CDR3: CASRGTGNSPLHF
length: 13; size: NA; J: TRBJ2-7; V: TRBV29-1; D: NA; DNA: TGCAGCGTTGAACAACTGTTTCTTGGCGAGCAGTACTTC; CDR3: CSVEQLFLGEQYF
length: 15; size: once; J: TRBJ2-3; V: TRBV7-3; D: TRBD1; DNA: TGTGCCAGCAGCAAAGGGACAGGGGGCGCGGATACGCAGTATTTT; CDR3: CASSKGTGGADTQYF
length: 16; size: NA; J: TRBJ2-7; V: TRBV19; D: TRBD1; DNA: TGTGCCAGTAGTATAGATCTATTCCAGGGGGCAGGCGAGCAGTACTTC; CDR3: CASSIDLFQGAGEQYF
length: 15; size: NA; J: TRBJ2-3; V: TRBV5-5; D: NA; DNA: TGTGCCAGCAGCTTGTTGCCTAGCGGCACAGATACGCAGTATTTT; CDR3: CASSLLPSGTDTQYF
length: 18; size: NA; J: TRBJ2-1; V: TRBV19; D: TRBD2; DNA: TGTGCCAGTAGTATATCCCGGCTAGCGGGAGGGTTAAGGGATGAGCAGTTCTTC; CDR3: CASSISRLAGGLRDEQFF
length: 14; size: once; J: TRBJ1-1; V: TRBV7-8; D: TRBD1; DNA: TGTGCCAGCGGAAACAGACAGGGGAACACTGAAGCTTTCTTT; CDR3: CASGNRQGNTEAFF
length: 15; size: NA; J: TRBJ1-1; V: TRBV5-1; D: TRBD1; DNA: TGCGCCAGCAGCAGAGAGACAGGGTTGAACACTGAAGCTTTCTTT; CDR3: CASSRETGLNTEAFF
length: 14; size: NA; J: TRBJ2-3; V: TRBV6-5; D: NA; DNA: TGTGCCAGTGCTAGGACAGAGAGCACAGATACGCAGTATTTT; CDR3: CASARTESTDTQYF
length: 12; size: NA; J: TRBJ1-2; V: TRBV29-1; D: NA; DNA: TGCAGCGCCTTGAAAGCCCTATATGGCTACACCTTC; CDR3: CSALKALYGYTF
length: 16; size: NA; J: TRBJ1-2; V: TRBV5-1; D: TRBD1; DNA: TGCGCCAGCAGCGACACCGGGACAGGGGGTAGCTATGGCTACACCTTC; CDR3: CASSDTGTGGSYGYTF
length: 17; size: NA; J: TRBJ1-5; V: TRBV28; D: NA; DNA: TGTGCCAGCAGTACCCCCACTGGGGGCATTCTCAATCAGCCCCAGCATTTT; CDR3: CASSTPTGGILNQPQHF
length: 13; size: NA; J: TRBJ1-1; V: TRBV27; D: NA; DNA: TGTGCCAGCAGTTTGGGCCCGGGGACTGAAGCTTTCTTT; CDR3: CASSLGPGTEAFF
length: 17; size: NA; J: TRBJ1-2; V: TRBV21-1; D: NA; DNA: TGTGCCAGCAGCCGAAGGACAGGGGGCCGACGTAACTATGGCTACACCTTC; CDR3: CASSRRTGGRRNYGYTF
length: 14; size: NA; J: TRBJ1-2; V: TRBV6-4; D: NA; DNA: TGTGCCAGCAGTGATGGCGGGGGAAGGGGTGGCTACACCTTC; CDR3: CASSDGGGRGGYTF
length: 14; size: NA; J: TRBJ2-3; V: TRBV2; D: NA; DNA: TGTGCCAGCAATACAGGGCGCATTTCAGATACGCAGTATTTT; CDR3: CASNTGRISDTQYF
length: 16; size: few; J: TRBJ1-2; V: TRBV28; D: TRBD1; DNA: TGTGCCAGCAGTTTAAGGTCAGGGGGCGATTGGTATGGCTACACCTTC; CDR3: CASSLRSGGDWYGYTF
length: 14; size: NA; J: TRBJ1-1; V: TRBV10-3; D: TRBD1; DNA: TGTGCCATCAGTCTGGGACAGGTGAACACTGAAGCTTTCTTT; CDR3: CAISLGQVNTEAFF
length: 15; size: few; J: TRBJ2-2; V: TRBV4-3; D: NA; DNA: TGCGCCAGCAGCCAAGATGCCAGAAACACCGGGGAGCTGTTTTTT; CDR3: CASSQDARNTGELFF
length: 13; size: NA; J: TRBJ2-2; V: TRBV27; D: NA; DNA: TGTGCCAGCAGTCCCTGGAACACCGGGGAGCTGTTTTTT; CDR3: CASSPWNTGELFF